This TCR beta chain originates from a study of persistence of HIV-infected CD4 T cells. Overall study: Donors had been on suppressive ART for a median of about 8 years. Antigen stimulation activated a lower proportion of cells, more of them memory, than anti-CD3/anti-CD28 stimulation.

Comments on this clone: The antigen remains undetermined.

The CDR3 extends over 13 amino acids. V was cut by 6 bases and J by 0 bases, with 8 bases left in between. Germline values: CDR1 MGHDK, CDR2 SYGVNS. The libraries were made with immunoSEQ version 4 in survey mode. The repertoire was sequenced with immunoSEQ multiplex PCR; TCRdb's copy has only in-frame clones and lacks some. The data contain 40,000 to 55,000 clones, just under 90% of them singletons. Anti-CD3/anti-CD28 beads served as a nonspecific positive control stimulus. Sorting of responding CD4+ T cells relied on upregulated CD40 ligand together with CD69. This chain connects TRBV25-1 to TRBJ1-1; D not certain. This specimen was CD4+ T cells sorted from PBMCs after roughly 18-hour stimulation, taken from a patient who received antiretroviral therapy. The TCR was taken from an adult woman with HIV who was CMV-seropositive. The CDR3 protein is CASSPTMNTEAFF. The CDR3 DNA reads TGTGCCAGCAGCCCCACGATGAACACTGAAGCTTTCTTT.